The rows below give T cell receptor beta chains drawn from one sample of a study of tumor and adjacent non-tumor tissue in lung cancer. TCRdb reprocessed the multiplex PCR reads via MiXCR and lists one record per CDR3 protein. The data contain fewer than 130,000 distinct CDR3 sequences, approximately 84% of them seen just once; the ten biggest clones take up 20% to 25%. The sequenced material came from lung tumor tissue. The receptors were sampled from a man between 65 and 80 years old with non-small cell lung cancer. The CDR3 runs from the conserved cysteine through the conserved F or W. The D gene is left open where the match is weak. Some rows have no size entry. The others give once, few or many, or a class for an expanded clone.

size: -
J: TRBJ2-1
V: TRBV6-1
D: TRBD2
DNA: TGCGCCAGCAGTGAATATGGACTAGCTGACCACAATGAGCAGTTCTTC
CDR3: CASSEYGLADHNEQFF

size: few
J: TRBJ2-1
V: TRBV7-6
D: -
DNA: TGTGCCATCAGCTTAGAGGGAAGGGGAGGTGAGCAGTTCTTC
CDR3: CAISLEGRGGEQFF

size: -
J: TRBJ2-1
V: TRBV6-4
D: -
DNA: TGTGCTAGCCTGGTCTCTAGCTCCTACAGTGAGCAGTTCTTC
CDR3: CASLVSSSYSEQFF

size: once
J: TRBJ2-5
V: TRBV10-2
D: -
DNA: TGCGCCAGCAGCGACAGGACTAATACCCAGTACTTC
CDR3: CASSDRTNTQYF

size: -
J: TRBJ2-1
V: TRBV29-1
D: -
DNA: TGCAGCGTTGAAGAGCGCGTCAAGTTCCGGAATAACAATAAGCACTTCTTC
CDR3: CSVEERVKFRNNNKHFF

size: -
J: TRBJ1-4
V: TRBV4-3
D: -
DNA: TGCACCAGCAGCCGTACGGGGGGCGATGATGAAAAACTGTTTTTT
CDR3: CTSSRTGGDDEKLFF

size: few
J: TRBJ1-5
V: TRBV6-6
D: -
DNA: TGTGCCGGCAGTTACTCGGGGCAGGGAACTCAGCCCCGGCATTTT
CDR3: CAGSYSGQGTQPRHF

size: -
J: TRBJ2-7
V: TRBV28
D: -
DNA: TGTGCCAGCACTTCCCTTTACGGGTACGAGCAATACTTC
CDR3: CASTSLYGYEQYF

size: -
J: TRBJ2-1
V: TRBV4-3
D: -
DNA: TGCGCCAGCAGGCAAGATTTAGGGGCTTGGAATGAGCAGTTCTTC
CDR3: CASRQDLGAWNEQFF

size: -
J: TRBJ1-4
V: TRBV6-5
D: -
DNA: TGTGCCAGCAGCCTACTCGGGAGGGGACGGCTTAATGAAAAACTGTTTTTT
CDR3: CASSLLGRGRLNEKLFF

size: -
J: TRBJ1-5
V: TRBV12-5
D: -
DNA: TGTGCTAGTGCCATGGACAGATATCAGCCCCAGCATTTT
CDR3: CASAMDRYQPQHF

size: once
J: TRBJ1-3
V: TRBV7-9
D: -
DNA: TGTGCCAGCGGCTTAACAGGAGCACGTGGAAAAACCATATATTTT
CDR3: CASGLTGARGKTIYF

size: -
J: TRBJ2-3
V: TRBV6-2/TRBV6-3
D: -
DNA: TGTGCCAGCAAGGATCGGAAGAACACAGATACGCGGTATTTT
CDR3: CASKDRKNTDTRYF

size: -
J: TRBJ2-1
V: TRBV11-3
D: TRBD2
DNA: TGTGCCACCAGCCTCCTAGGGACTAGCGGAGGCTACAGTGAGCAGTTCTTC
CDR3: CATSLLGTSGGYSEQFF

size: once
J: TRBJ1-1
V: TRBV6-5
D: TRBD1
DNA: TGTGCCATCAGGACCGGGACAGGGTTGGTCATTGAACCTTTCTTT
CDR3: CAIRTGTGLVIEPFF

size: -
J: TRBJ1-2
V: TRBV29-1
D: -
DNA: TGCAGCGTTCTCCAGACGGGAGCATATGGTTACATATTC
CDR3: CSVLQTGAYGYIF

size: -
J: TRBJ1-6
V: TRBV16
D: -
DNA: TGTGCCAGCAGTCCATCTAGGAATTCACCCCTCCGCTTT
CDR3: CASSPSRNSPLRF

size: -
J: TRBJ2-7
V: TRBV6-6
D: TRBD1
DNA: TGTGCCATCAGTCCTAACAGGGGATCCTACGAGCAGTACTTC
CDR3: CAISPNRGSYEQYF

size: few
J: TRBJ2-6
V: TRBV6-5
D: -
DNA: TGTGTCAGCAGTTACGAGACAGTCGACTCTGGGGCCAACGTCCTGACTTTC
CDR3: CVSSYETVDSGANVLTF

size: many
J: TRBJ2-5
V: TRBV5-4
D: -
DNA: TGTGCCAGCAGCTTGGACCTGACTGGCCAGGAGACCCAGTACTTC
CDR3: CASSLDLTGQETQYF

size: many
J: TRBJ2-5
V: TRBV20-1
D: -
DNA: TGCAGTGCTAGAAAGGACGGCCAAGAGACCCAGTACTTC
CDR3: CSARKDGQETQYF

size: -
J: TRBJ2-5
V: TRBV29-1
D: -
DNA: TGCAGAGTTGGCGGACCAGCGGTGGGAGAGACCCAGTACTTC
CDR3: CRVGGPAVGETQYF

size: medium-sized
J: TRBJ2-1
V: TRBV11-1
D: -
DNA: TGTGCCAGCAGCTTAGCGGGGGCCTACAATGAGCAGTTCTTC
CDR3: CASSLAGAYNEQFF

size: -
J: TRBJ2-2
V: TRBV20-1
D: -
DNA: TGCAGTGCTAGAGGTGGAAGTACAGGAGTGGGCACCGGGGTGCTGTTTTTT
CDR3: CSARGGSTGVGTGVLFF

size: -
J: TRBJ1-1
V: TRBV24-1
D: -
DNA: TGTGCCACCAGTGAGGGGGGTGGGAACGCTGAAACTTTTTTT
CDR3: CATSEGGGNAETFF

size: many
J: TRBJ2-2
V: TRBV29-1
D: TRBD2
DNA: TGCAGCGCATTAGGGACTAGCTTCACCGGGGAGCTGTTTTTT
CDR3: CSALGTSFTGELFF

size: -
J: TRBJ1-6
V: TRBV4-1
D: -
DNA: TGTGCCAGCAGCCATACAGGGCCCCTTCATTCACCCCTCCACTTT
CDR3: CASSHTGPLHSPLHF

size: -
J: TRBJ2-1
V: TRBV10-1
D: TRBD2
DNA: TGCGCCAGCAGTGCGGGACTAGCGGGGGGAAGTTCCTACAATGAGCAGTTATTC
CDR3: CASSAGLAGGSSYNEQLF

size: -
J: TRBJ2-7
V: TRBV7-8
D: -
DNA: TGTGTCAGCAGCTGGATGTTAACGGGAATGAGCGAGCAGTACTTC
CDR3: CVSSWMLTGMSEQYF

size: -
J: TRBJ2-4
V: TRBV5-6
D: TRBD2
DNA: TGTGCCAGCAGCCCCACCGGGGGGGGGAGGGCCAAATTCATTCAGTACTTC
CDR3: CASSPTGGGRAKFIQYF

size: few
J: TRBJ1-6
V: TRBV11-2
D: -
DNA: TGTGCCAGCAGTGTCAGGGCCGGGGGTTCGTCCTATAATTCACCCCTCCATTTT
CDR3: CASSVRAGGSSYNSPLHF

size: -
J: TRBJ1-1
V: TRBV12-3/TRBV12-4
D: TRBD1
DNA: TGTGCCAGCAGTTCTCGACAGGGGGCGGGTTCGGGCACTGAAACTTTCTTT
CDR3: CASSSRQGAGSGTETFF

size: -
J: TRBJ2-1
V: TRBV12-3/TRBV12-4
D: -
DNA: TGTGCAAGCAGTTTTCTACGGATTTACAATGAGCAGTTATTC
CDR3: CASSFLRIYNEQLF

size: -
J: TRBJ2-7
V: TRBV4-1
D: TRBD2
DNA: TGCGCCAGCAGCCGGACACTAGCGGGAGAGGGGGATGAGGAATACTTC
CDR3: CASSRTLAGEGDEEYF

size: -
J: TRBJ2-3
V: TRBV9
D: TRBD2
DNA: TGTGCCAGCAGCGCCGGGACTACCTTGGATACGCAGTATTTT
CDR3: CASSAGTTLDTQYF

size: -
J: TRBJ2-7
V: TRBV4-2
D: -
DNA: TGCGACAGCAGCCAGGGGGACTGCGAGCAGTACTTC
CDR3: CDSSQGDCEQYF

size: few
J: TRBJ1-1
V: TRBV29-1
D: -
DNA: TGCAGTGTTGTAGCGGATAGGCCTGAAGCTTTCTTT
CDR3: CSVVADRPEAFF

size: -
J: TRBJ1-3
V: TRBV6-5
D: -
DNA: TGTGCCAGCAGTTACGGGAAATCCGGAAGCACTATATATTTT
CDR3: CASSYGKSGSTIYF

size: -
J: TRBJ1-6
V: TRBV6-5
D: -
DNA: TGTGACAACAGTTACTCCTCTCGGATTAATTCACCCCTCCACTTT
CDR3: CDNSYSSRINSPLHF

size: -
J: TRBJ2-2
V: TRBV11-2
D: -
DNA: TGTGGCAGCAGCCTCGACAGTCAGTTCGGGGAGCTGTTTTTT
CDR3: CGSSLDSQFGELFF

size: -
J: TRBJ2-1
V: TRBV6-5
D: -
DNA: TGTGCCAGCAGTTACCATGGCGGTAGCGTGTGGGCGGCGTTCTTC
CDR3: CASSYHGGSVWAAFF

size: -
J: TRBJ2-5
V: TRBV29-1
D: -
DNA: TGCTGCGTGTCCAACAGGTTCCAAGAGACCCAGTACTTC
CDR3: CCVSNRFQETQYF

size: -
J: TRBJ2-1
V: TRBV6-1
D: TRBD2
DNA: TGTGCCAGCAGTAGACTAGCGGGAGAATACTATGAGCAGTTCTTC
CDR3: CASSRLAGEYYEQFF

size: -
J: TRBJ2-1
V: TRBV28
D: -
DNA: TGTGCCAGCCGACCAGTCACCTACAATAAGCAGTTCTTC
CDR3: CASRPVTYNKQFF

size: -
J: TRBJ2-1
V: TRBV6-6
D: TRBD2
DNA: TGTGCCAGCAGTAACCCGGGACTAGAGGGAGGCGTAGGTGAACAGTTCTTC
CDR3: CASSNPGLEGGVGEQFF

size: once
J: TRBJ1-6
V: TRBV11-2
D: TRBD1
DNA: TGTGCCAGCGGCTCACGACAGGGAGGAAGTTCCTATAATTCACGCCTCCATTTT
CDR3: CASGSRQGGSSYNSRLHF

size: -
J: TRBJ1-1
V: TRBV6-6
D: -
DNA: TGTGCCATCAGTTACCCGGGACGACACAACACTGAAGCTTTCTTT
CDR3: CAISYPGRHNTEAFF

size: once
J: TRBJ2-5
V: TRBV5-1
D: -
DNA: TGCGCCAACAGCAGCCGGGACGGACTGTCCCTAGAGACCCAGTACTTC
CDR3: CANSSRDGLSLETQYF

size: -
J: TRBJ1-6
V: TRBV12-3/TRBV12-4
D: TRBD1
DNA: TGTGCTAGCACCTCGGGGACAGGGGGCTATAATTCACCCCTCCAATTT
CDR3: CASTSGTGGYNSPLQF

size: -
J: TRBJ2-3
V: TRBV6-1
D: -
DNA: TGTGTCAGCAGTTCACAGGGCACAGATACGCAATATTTT
CDR3: CVSSSQGTDTQYF

size: once
J: TRBJ1-3
V: TRBV6-6
D: TRBD1
DNA: TGTGCCAGTAGTTACACAGGAAGGGGGCAATCCACCATATATTTT
CDR3: CASSYTGRGQSTIYF

size: -
J: TRBJ2-3
V: TRBV5-8
D: -
DNA: TGTGCCAGCGTCAAAGGGACTTCGGGAGATACGCAGTATTTT
CDR3: CASVKGTSGDTQYF